This TCR beta chain was recovered during a study of beta chain features in type 1 diabetes. Study results and caveats: A moderate, significant TCRB CDR3 shortening appeared in type 1 diabetes across four CD4+ subsets.

To note about this clone: Its matching antigen is unknown.

The germline V gene encodes CDR1 SGHRS and CDR2 YFSETQ. Trimming cost V 2 bases and J 1 base, with 7 bases left between them. There are 14 residues in the CDR3. The study reverse transcribed the entire isolated RNA, so it sequenced expressed TCRB transcripts. The table came from immunoSEQ multiplex PCR; TCRdb's copy has only in-frame clones and leaves some out. Found here are roughly 280,000 clones, 24% of them singletons; the top ten hold around 0.013%. V usage is TRBV5-1 and J usage is TRBJ2-1; perhaps TRBD1 as D (5 bases). This receptor was obtained from a woman aged 25 to 39 with type 1 diabetes. Sequencing input: naive CD4+ T cells from blood. The CDR3 reads CASSLQVSYNEQFF. CDR3 DNA: TGCGCCAGCAGCTTACAGGTTTCCTACAATGAGCAGTTCTTC.